A single T cell receptor beta chain is shown here with its context. The data were taken from a study of shared clonotypes between healthy human individuals. Data came from immunoSEQ multiplex PCR; TCRdb stores just in-frame clones and leaves some out. Of millions of clones in the sample, over 90% were seen once. The receptor's source is a man aged 18 to 29 in good health. Some clones in this sample may be carry-over from other donors' samples. What was sequenced was naive CD4+ T cells from PBMCs. The subset: CD45RA+ positively selected.

CDR3 nucleotide sequence: TGTGCCAGCAGTGTGGGAGGGACTTCAGACAATGAGCAGTTCTTC. It translates to CASSVGGTSDNEQFF. The chain uses TRBV2 and TRBJ2-1; TRBD2 matches 7 bases. The CDR3 is made up of 15 amino acids. Germline V CDR1 and CDR2: SNHLY, FYNNEI. The J segment lost 5 bases and the V segment lost 4 bases, leaving 8 bases of the junction unmatched.